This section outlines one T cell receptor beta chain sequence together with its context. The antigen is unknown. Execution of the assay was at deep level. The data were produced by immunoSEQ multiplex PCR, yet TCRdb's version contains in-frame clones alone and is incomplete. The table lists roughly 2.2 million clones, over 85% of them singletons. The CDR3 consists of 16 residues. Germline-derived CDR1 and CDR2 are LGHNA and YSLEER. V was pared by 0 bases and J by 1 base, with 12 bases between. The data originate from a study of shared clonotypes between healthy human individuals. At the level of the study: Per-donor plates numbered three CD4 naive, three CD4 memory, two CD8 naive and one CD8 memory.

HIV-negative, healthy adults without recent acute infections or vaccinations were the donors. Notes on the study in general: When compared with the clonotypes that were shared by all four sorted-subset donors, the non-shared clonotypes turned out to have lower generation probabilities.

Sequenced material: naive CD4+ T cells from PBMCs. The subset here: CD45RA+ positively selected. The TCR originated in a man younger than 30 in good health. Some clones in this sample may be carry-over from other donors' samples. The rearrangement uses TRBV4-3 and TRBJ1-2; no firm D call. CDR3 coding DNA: TGCGCCAGCAGCCAAGACCCTACAGCTTATAACTATGGCTACACCTTC. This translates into CASSQDPTAYNYGYTF.